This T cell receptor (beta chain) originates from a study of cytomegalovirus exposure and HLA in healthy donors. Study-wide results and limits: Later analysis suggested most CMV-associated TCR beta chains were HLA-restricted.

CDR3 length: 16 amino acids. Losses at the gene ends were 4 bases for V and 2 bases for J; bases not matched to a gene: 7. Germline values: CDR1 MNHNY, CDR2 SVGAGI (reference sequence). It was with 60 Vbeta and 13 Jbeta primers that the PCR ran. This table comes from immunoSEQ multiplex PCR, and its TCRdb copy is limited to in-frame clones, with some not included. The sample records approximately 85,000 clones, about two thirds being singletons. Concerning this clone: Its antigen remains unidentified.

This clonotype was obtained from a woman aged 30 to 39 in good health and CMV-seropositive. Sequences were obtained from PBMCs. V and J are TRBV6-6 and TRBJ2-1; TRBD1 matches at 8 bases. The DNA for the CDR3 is TGTGCCAGCAGTTCAGGGACAGGTTGGGCCTACAATGAGCAGTTCTTC. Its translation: CASSSGTGWAYNEQFF.